The clone carrying this T cell receptor (beta chain) was seen ten or more times. Its antigen is as yet unknown. A CD8+CD4-CCR7+CD45RA+ gate was used to sort naive CD8 T cells. Previously described methods and listed TCR primers were employed for the bulk TCR libraries. TCRdb processed the PCR reads anew with MiXCR; each CDR3 protein has one entry. The sample gives about 640,000 distinct CDR3 sequences, just under 20% of which show up once; roughly 0.83% is in the top ten. The data belong to a study of molecular identifiers for immune sequencing clone quantification. Study in general: Four of five RNA aliquots from approximately 20,000 or 100,000 naive CD8 T cells were sequenced. Study-wide findings and caveats: Investigators reportedly could detect spiked Jurkat TCR RNA from one cell among 1.1 million or so naive cells.

Sequencing used naive CD8+ T cells from blood, with Jurkat cell RNA spiked in. Regarding subset: FACS-sorted CD8+CD4-CCR7+CD45RA+ naive T cells. The clonotype originates from a human donor in good health. Some libraries in this study had Jurkat cell RNA spiked in.

The CDR3 DNA reads as TGCGCCAGCAGCCAGACGGTAGGGGGCTTTTTCAATGAGCAGTTCTTC. Translating it yields CASSQTVGGFFNEQFF. The rearrangement uses TRBV4-3 and TRBJ2-1, with 7 nucleotides matching TRBD1. The germline gives CDR1 LGHNA, CDR2 YSLEER. The length of the CDR3 is 16 residues. V was pared by 3 bases and J by 6 bases, with 11 bases of the junction left unmatched.